This T cell receptor (beta chain) was identified during a study of blood T cells in healthy people across ages. The study's findings and limits: Reliance upon unsorted PBMCs precluded definitive naive versus antigen-experienced comparison. For the donors, CMV status was unknown and possibly confounded expanded clonotype changes. There were more naive CD4+ cells and higher diversity in long-lived donors than in aged donors.

The V gene lost 3 bases and the J gene lost 6 bases, with 6 bases spanning the gap. The CDR3 is 11 residues long. CDR1 and CDR2 from the germline V gene are SEHNR and FQNEAQ (reference sequence). Combining a sample-barcoded 5' primer with a J-beta primer mix, a second PCR ran for about 7 to 11 cycles. Each cDNA molecule was tagged by a template-switch adaptor with 12 random nucleotides. TCRdb itself ran the 5' RACE reads through MiXCR, one entry per CDR3 protein. Among more than 1,400,000 distinct CDR3 sequences listed, approximately 38% were seen once. This clonotype was found many times. No antigen is known for it.

This sequence was found in a woman under 30 in good health. V usage is TRBV7-9 and J usage is TRBJ2-7; D is ambiguous. The sample consisted of blood. The CDR3 DNA sequence: TGTGCCAGCAGCTTTTTGGTCGAGCAGTACTTC. This gives the protein CASSFLVEQYF.